This TCR beta chain appears in the sequencing data of a study of blood T cell repertoires in COVID-19. Study details: Samples of COVID-19 (acute and convalescent) were obtained from the United States, Italy and Spain.

Source study methods: Estimation of nucleated cell counts relied on the amplification of reference gene primers. Clones were sequenced by immunoSEQ multiplex PCR, and TCRdb holds only the in-frame ones, with some missing. The V and J calls and clone size come from that table; D and trimming were worked out from the DNA. This repertoire shows a few hundred thousand clones, roughly 87% found once; its top ten account for 1%. Cohort 3 donors were reported recovered after two negative PCRs, clearance, or symptom resolution. CDR3 length: 17 residues. V gave up 4 bases and J gave up 0 bases, with 13 bases separating them. Germline CDR1 is SNHLY and CDR2 is FYNNEI.

Sequencing was carried out using PBMCs or T cells enriched from blood (not recorded which). The chain carries TRBV2 and TRBJ2-6, with D perhaps matching TRBD2 (6 bases). This TCR derives from a woman aged 25 to 45 who had recovered from COVID-19. The CDR3 here is CASSVGGWVSGANVLTF. The CDR3 DNA reads as TGTGCCAGCAGTGTTGGGGGGTGGGTCTCTGGGGCCAACGTCCTGACTTTC.